This T cell receptor (beta chain) comes out of a study of T cell changes during pregnancy in multiple sclerosis. Libraries were prepared by immunoSEQ multiplex PCR; TCRdb keeps only in-frame clonotypes and omits some of them. The data show fewer than 40,000 clones, about 90% seen once. J was trimmed by 6 bases and V by 4 bases; bases with no gene match: 6. The length of the CDR3 is 15 residues. Germline CDR1 and CDR2: SGHAT and FQNNGV. This clone is a singleton in its sample. This sample comprised CD4+ T cells from peripheral blood mononuclear cells, obtained in the third trimester of pregnancy. The clonotype originates from a female donor with multiple sclerosis, enrolled in a pregnancy study. This chain uses TRBV11-2 with TRBJ1-4, with 9 bases that match TRBD1. The CDR3 nucleotides are TGTGCCAGCAGCTACACAGGGGGCCGATATGAAAAACTGTTTTTT. This encodes CASSYTGGRYEKLFF.